This TCR beta chain was captured by sequencing in a study of Ad26.COV2.S vaccination and SARS-CoV-2 variants. Whole-study results and caveats: Measurement of non-spike TCR breadth gave similar results in vaccine and placebo recipients.

V was cut by 3 bases and J by 5 bases, with 10 bases left in between. The germline V gene encodes CDR1 MNHNS and CDR2 SASEGT. The CDR3 is 13 residues long. Treatment defined: some 20 received Ad26.COV2.S at low or high dose, single or two shots; several received placebo; per-sample allocation not given. All samples were drawn on day 63, counting from the first vaccine or placebo injection. TCRdb's copy holds only in-frame clones and misses some; the assay was immunoSEQ multiplex PCR. The table has some 370,000 clones, roughly 85% seen once. Comment on this clone: Its specificity is unknown.

Material: peripheral blood, obtained in a trial of Ad26.COV2.S vaccine versus placebo. This receptor was identified in a person aged 18-65 years who received the Ad26.COV2.S COVID-19 vaccine or a placebo. The chain employs TRBV6-1 and TRBJ1-1; maybe TRBD1 (5 bases). The CDR3 coding sequence is TGTGCCAGCAGTGAGAGCCACAGGACTGAAGCTTTCTTT. Amino acid sequence: CASSESHRTEAFF.